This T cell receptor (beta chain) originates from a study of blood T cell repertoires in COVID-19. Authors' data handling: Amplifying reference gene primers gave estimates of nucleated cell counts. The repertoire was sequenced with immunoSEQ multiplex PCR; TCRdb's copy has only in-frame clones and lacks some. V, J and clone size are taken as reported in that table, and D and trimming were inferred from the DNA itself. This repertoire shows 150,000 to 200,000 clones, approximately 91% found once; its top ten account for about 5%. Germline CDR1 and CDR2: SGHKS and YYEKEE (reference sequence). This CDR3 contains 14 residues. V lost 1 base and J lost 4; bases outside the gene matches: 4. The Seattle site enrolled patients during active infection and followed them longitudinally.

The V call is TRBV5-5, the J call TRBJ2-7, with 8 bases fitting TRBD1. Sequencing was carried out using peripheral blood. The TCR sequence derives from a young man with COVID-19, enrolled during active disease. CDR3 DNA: TGTGCCAGCAGCTTGTTTACAGGGGGGTACGAGCAGTACTTC. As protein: CASSLFTGGYEQYF.